This T cell receptor beta chain was found in a study of neoadjuvant anti-PD-1 for oral cavity cancer. Across the whole study: Most patients had three to four biweekly doses of 3 mg/kg nivolumab before resection. Non-progressing patients received a fourth nivolumab dose near day 43, then surgery on days 50-56. Study observations and caveats: Larger post-treatment preexisting tumor clones tracked with greater tumor shrinkage.

Time point specified: after neoadjuvant nivolumab, at surgical resection. Most tumor samples had approximately 4.6 ug input DNA in two replicates. Assay used: immunoSEQ multiplex PCR; TCRdb lists only in-frame clones, some missing. The table includes approximately 15,000 clones, roughly 35% detected once. About this clone itself: Its antigen is unidentified.

The CDR3 contains 14 residues. V dropped 4 bases and J dropped 4 bases, with 11 bases sitting between them. Germline V gene sequence: CDR1 SNHLY, CDR2 FYNNEI. The TCR was taken from a person aged 40 to 85 with oral cavity squamous cell carcinoma. This chain uses TRBV2 with TRBJ2-1, with D possibly matching TRBD2 (6 bases). The specimen was tumor tissue, collected after nivolumab (anti-PD-1) treatment. DNA for the CDR3: TGTGCCAGCAGTGGGGGACTGACTTACAATGAGCAGTTCTTC. Protein product: CASSGGLTYNEQFF.